The 22 T cell receptor beta chains below all came from one sample that was sequenced in a study of cytomegalovirus exposure and HLA in healthy donors. 13 Jbeta primers and 60 Vbeta primers were used for the PCR. Profiling relied on immunoSEQ multiplex PCR, and the TCRdb table lists in-frame clones only, not all of them. The sample records approximately 210,000 clones, over 60% being singletons. Material: PBMCs. Receptors originate from a woman aged 40 to 49 in good health and CMV-seronegative.

The CDR3 loop is CASSPPEGPGAFF. The DNA of the CDR3 is TGTGCCAGCAGCCCCCCGGAGGGGCCGGGGGCTTTCTTT. The V gene is TRBV5-8, the J gene TRBJ1-1; a possible D gene is TRBD1 (5 bases). Trimming cost V 4 bases and J 11 bases, with 18 bases left between them. This CDR3 has 13 residues. Germline lookup yields CDR1 SGHTS and CDR2 YDEGEE.

The CDR3 reads CASRRSGGRRSEQFF. The DNA for the CDR3 is TGTGCCAGCAGGAGATCAGGGGGTAGGCGGAGTGAGCAGTTCTTC. V and J are TRBV6-5 and TRBJ2-1; 7 bases line up with TRBD1. The CDR3 spans 15 residues. After removal of 6 bases from V and 9 bases from J, the junction contained 14 bases not matched to a gene. The germline V gene has CDR1 MNHEY and CDR2 SVGAGI.

The CDR3 bases are TGTGCCAGCTGCCCCGGGACAGGGGCCAACAATCAGCCCCAGCATTTT. Protein: CASCPGTGANNQPQHF. The rearrangement uses TRBV2 and TRBJ1-5; 10 bases map to TRBD1. The CDR3 has 16 residues. Germline V gene sequence: CDR1 SNHLY, CDR2 FYNNEI. V was clipped by 8 bases and J by 3 bases; unmatched bases: 10.

The count of this clone is one. This rearrangement joins TRBV9 to TRBJ1-1; D remains unclear. Trimming removed 0 bases at V and 6 bases at J, with 9 bases between. Germline V CDR1 and CDR2: SGDLS, YYNGEE. The CDR3 is 13 residues long. The CDR3: CASSVVQQPEAFF. CDR3 nucleotides: TGTGCCAGCAGCGTAGTACAACAGCCTGAAGCTTTCTTT.

J is TRBJ1-2 and V is TRBV6-5; 7 nucleotides line up with TRBD1. There are 14 residues in the CDR3. V shed 2 bases, J shed 8 bases, and the junction held 8 bases outside the gene matches. CDR1 and CDR2 (germline): MNHEY, SVGAGI. The CDR3 DNA is TGTGCCAGCAGTTACCTCGGGCAGGGGGGAGGCTACACCTTC. Translated: CASSYLGQGGGYTF.

This sequence joins TRBV21-1 and TRBJ2-5; the table's D gene call, TRBD1, was not cross checked with the DNA. TRBV21-1 is designated a pseudogene. The CDR3 spans 16 residues. The CDR3 here is CASSSPGQGMTETQYF. The DNA for the CDR3 is TGTGCCAGCAGCAGCCCGGGACAGGGTATGACGGAGACCCAGTACTTC.

The chain employs TRBV27 and TRBJ2-1, with 10 bases lining up with TRBD2. The CDR3 contains 17 residues. Trimming at V came to 4 bases and at J to 1 base, leaving 7 bases not matched to a gene. CDR1 and CDR2 (germline): MNHEY, SMNVEV (reference sequence). The CDR3 here is CASSSWGLARSYNEQFF. Written as DNA, the CDR3 is TGTGCCAGCAGTTCCTGGGGACTAGCGAGGTCCTACAATGAGCAGTTCTTC.

The gene calls are TRBV7-2 and TRBJ1-2; the match to TRBD1 covers 8 bases. CDR1 and CDR2 (germline): SGHTA, FQGNSA. Trimming took 5 bases from V and 4 from J; bases not matched to a gene: 9. The CDR3 sequence is 15 residues long. The CDR3 nucleotides read TGTGCCAGCAGCCCAGCCCGGACAGGGCTCTATGGCTACACCTTC. This encodes CASSPARTGLYGYTF. The entire variable domain, with the rest obtained from reference TRBV7-2 and TRBJ1-2, is as follows: GAGVSQSPSNKVTEKGKDVELRCDPISGHTALYWYRQSLGQGLEFLIYFQGNSAPDKSGLPSDRFSAERTGGSVSTLTIQRTQQEDSAVYLCASSPARTGLYGYTFGSGTRLTVV.

The V and J genes are TRBV5-1 and TRBJ2-6; the match to TRBD1 covers 7 bases. The V segment lost 0 bases and the J segment 2 bases; nucleotides outside the gene matches: 5. The CDR3 is 17 amino acids. Germline values: CDR1 SGHRS, CDR2 YFSETQ. The CDR3 region has the DNA TGCGCCAGCAGCTTGGCCGGGACAGCCCCTGGGGCCAACGTCCTGACTTTC. Protein: CASSLAGTAPGANVLTF.

Notes on this clone: The same CDR3 also results from other DNA sequences found in this sample. The CDR3 nucleotides read TGTGCCAGCAGCTCGGGACTTCAAGAGACCCAGTACTTC. This translates into CASSSGLQETQYF. V gene TRBV7-3 combines with J gene TRBJ2-5, with a tentative D call TRBD2 (6 bases). In germline, CDR1 is SGHTA, CDR2 FQGTGA. This CDR3 comprises 13 residues. Trimming removed 4 bases at V and 2 bases at J, with 8 bases between.

A few counts support this clone. The V and J genes are TRBV18 and TRBJ1-2; 9 bases fit TRBD1. V lost 10 bases and J lost 3; bases outside the gene matches: 6. CDR1 and CDR2 from the germline V gene are KGHSH and LQKENI. The CDR3 extends over 13 amino acids. The CDR3 DNA sequence: TGTGCCACGACCCGGACAGGGGACTATGGCTACACCTTC. The encoded protein is CATTRTGDYGYTF.

The rearrangement links TRBV27 to TRBJ1-4; D gene ambiguous. Trimming shortened V by 9 bases and J by 3 bases, and 14 bases separated the two germline ends. From germline, CDR1 is MNHEY and CDR2 SMNVEV (reference sequence). The length of the CDR3 is 14 residues. The CDR3 sequence: CASRSRWPNEKLFF. CDR3 nucleotides: TGTGCCAGTCGCTCGAGGTGGCCTAATGAAAAACTGTTTTTT.

This sequence joins TRBV12-5 and TRBJ1-3; D is perhaps TRBD1 (6 bases). From germline, CDR1 is LGHNT and CDR2 FRNRAP. This CDR3 region has 14 residues. V gave up 6 bases and J gave up 0 bases, with 9 bases separating them. CDR3 sequence reads: CASGSDSSGNTIYF. In nucleotides, the CDR3 is TGTGCTAGTGGATCGGACAGCTCTGGAAACACCATATATTTT. The complete variable domain, with remaining parts taken from reference TRBV12-5 and TRBJ1-3, reads DARVTQTPRHKVTEMGQEVTMRCQPILGHNTVFWYRQTMMQGLELLAYFRNRAPLDDSGMPKDRFSAEMPDATLATLKIQPSEPRDSAVYFCASGSDSSGNTIYFGEGSWLTVV.

The rearrangement joins TRBV6-1 to TRBJ1-2; 9 nucleotides line up with TRBD1. V was clipped by 4 bases and J by 4 bases; unmatched bases: 4. Germline V gene data show CDR1 as MNHNS and CDR2 as SASEGT. The CDR3 runs to 14 residues. The CDR3 DNA sequence: TGTGCCAGCAGTGGATTGGACAGGGGCTATGGCTACACCTTC. This translates into CASSGLDRGYGYTF.

This rearrangement joins TRBV4-1 to TRBJ2-1, with a weak D call TRBD1 (6 bases). The germline V gene encodes CDR1 MGHRA and CDR2 YSYEKL. The CDR3 contains 16 residues. V was trimmed by 1 base and J by 0 bases, leaving 10 bases between them. The CDR3 here is CASSQGGRLSYNEQFF. The CDR3 DNA sequence: TGCGCCAGCAGCCAAGGGGGGCGCCTCTCCTACAATGAGCAGTTCTTC.

The chain is built from TRBV7-2 and TRBJ2-4; 9 positions agree with TRBD2. CDR1 is SGHTA, CDR2 FQGNSA, per germline. The ends lost 5 bases at V and 9 bases at J; junction bases unmatched: 11. This CDR3 has 15 residues. The CDR3 sequence is CASSRGAGGPGIQYF. The CDR3 DNA sequence: TGTGCCAGCAGCCGGGGGGCGGGAGGGCCGGGCATTCAGTACTTC.

The chain has TRBV5-1 and TRBJ2-2; D might be TRBD2 (6 bases). Germline V gene data show CDR1 as SGHRS and CDR2 as YFSETQ. Trimming shortened V by 3 bases and J by 7 bases, and 19 bases separated the two germline ends. This CDR3 has 16 residues. CDR3 in amino acids: CASSSRDPMRGGELFF. The DNA for the CDR3 is TGCGCCAGCAGCTCCCGGGACCCCATGCGGGGCGGGGAGCTGTTTTTT.

The V call is TRBV7-9, the J call TRBJ2-5; D perhaps matches TRBD2 (6 bases). Trimming removed 1 base at V and 2 bases at J, with 8 bases between. Germline V gene sequence: CDR1 SEHNR, CDR2 FQNEAQ (reference sequence). The CDR3 is 14 residues long. CDR3 sequence (DNA): TGTGCCAGCAGCTTAGAGGGGAGGCAAGAGACCCAGTACTTC. Encoded protein: CASSLEGRQETQYF.

This chain uses TRBV18 with TRBJ2-2; 12 bases line up with TRBD2. V shed 0 bases and J 1 base; nucleotides not matched to a gene: 6. CDR3 size: 19 residues. CDR1 and CDR2 (germline): KGHSH, LQKENI. In DNA form, the CDR3 reads TGTGCCAGCTCACCACCGAAGACTAGCGGGAGTAGGAACACCGGGGAGCTGTTTTTT. Amino acids: CASSPPKTSGSRNTGELFF.

Comment on this clone: Other nucleotide sequences in the sample specify the same CDR3. This sequence joins TRBV30 and TRBJ2-3; 9 bases are shared with TRBD2. Trimming at V came to 3 bases and at J to 2 bases, leaving 6 bases not matched to a gene. Per germline, CDR1 GTSNPN and CDR2 SVGIG (reference sequence). The CDR3 runs 15 residues. In DNA form, the CDR3 reads TGTGCCTGGAGCAGGGGCGGGAGGGACACAGATACGCAGTATTTT. This gives the protein CAWSRGGRDTDTQYF. Combining the CDR3 with reference TRBV30 and TRBJ2-3 gives the whole variable domain SQTIHQWPATLVQPVGSPLSLECTVEGTSNPNLYWYRQAAGRGLQLLFYSVGIGQISSEVPQNLSASRPQDRQFILSSKKLLLSDSGFYLCAWSRGGRDTDTQYFGPGTRLTVL.

The rearrangement links TRBV28 to TRBJ2-7; 11 bases agree with TRBD1. This CDR3 has 15 amino acids. With V trimmed by 6 bases and J by 1 base, 5 bases remained unmatched. Germline loops: CDR1 MDHEN, CDR2 SYDVKM. The CDR3 DNA is TGTGCCAGCAGCCGGACAGGGGGCGCTTCCTACGAGCAGTACGTC. Its translation: CASSRTGGASYEQYV.

This sequence joins TRBV6-1 and TRBJ2-1, with 11 nucleotides matching TRBD1. This CDR3 has 13 residues. Germline CDR1 reads MNHNS; CDR2 reads SASEGT. The CDR3 DNA sequence: TGTGCAATTGGGACAGGGGGGAACAATGAGCAGTTCTTC. Translating it yields CAIGTGGNNEQFF.